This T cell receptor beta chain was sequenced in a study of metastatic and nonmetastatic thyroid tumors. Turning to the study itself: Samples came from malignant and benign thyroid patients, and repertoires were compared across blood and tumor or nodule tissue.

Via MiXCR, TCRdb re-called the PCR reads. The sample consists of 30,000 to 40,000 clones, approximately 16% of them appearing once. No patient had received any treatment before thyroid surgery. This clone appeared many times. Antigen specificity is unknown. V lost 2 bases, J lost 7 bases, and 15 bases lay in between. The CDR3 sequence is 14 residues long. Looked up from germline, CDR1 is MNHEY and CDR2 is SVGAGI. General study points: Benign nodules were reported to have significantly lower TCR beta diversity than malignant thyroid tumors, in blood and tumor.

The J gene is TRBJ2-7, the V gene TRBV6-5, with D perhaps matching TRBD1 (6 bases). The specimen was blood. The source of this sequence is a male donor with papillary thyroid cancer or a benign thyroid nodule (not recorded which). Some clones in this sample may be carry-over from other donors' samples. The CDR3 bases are TGTGCCAGCAGTTACCGGGACGGGCAGGGGGAGCAGTACTTC. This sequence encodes CASSYRDGQGEQYF.